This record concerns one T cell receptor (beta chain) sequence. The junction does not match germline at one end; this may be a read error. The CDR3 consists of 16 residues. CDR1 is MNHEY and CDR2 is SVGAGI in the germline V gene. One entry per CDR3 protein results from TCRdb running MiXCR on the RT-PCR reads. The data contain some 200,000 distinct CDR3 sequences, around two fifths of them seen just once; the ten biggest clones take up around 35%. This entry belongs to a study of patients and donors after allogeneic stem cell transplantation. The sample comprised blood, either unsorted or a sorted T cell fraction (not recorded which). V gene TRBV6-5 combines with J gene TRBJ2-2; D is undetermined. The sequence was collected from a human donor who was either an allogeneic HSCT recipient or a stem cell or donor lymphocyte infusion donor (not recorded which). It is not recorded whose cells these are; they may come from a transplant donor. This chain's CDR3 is CAGSTNWDLNTGELFF. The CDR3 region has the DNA TGTGCCGGCAGTACTAACTGGGATTTGAACACCGGGGAGCTGTTTTTT.